Presented here are 5 T cell receptor beta chains from one specimen sequenced in a study of liver allograft versus peripheral blood T cells. Study overall: The authors compared T cell receptor repertoires in transplanted livers with those in the peripheral blood of recipients.

In TCRdb, the reads were re-called with MiXCR into one record per CDR3 protein. The sample carries 9,300 or so distinct CDR3 sequences, roughly 17% recorded once. These receptors all stem from a human patient who had a liver transplant. Part of the T cell pool may stem from the graft donor.

This clonotype was detected many times. The chain couples TRBV5-4 to TRBJ1-2; TRBD1 is a possible D gene (5 bases). The CDR3 length is 14 residues. Germline assignment: CDR1 SGHNT and CDR2 YYREEE (reference sequence). Trimming stripped 0 bases from V and 2 bases from J, with 8 bases between. The CDR3 DNA reads TGTGCCAGCAGCTTGGGGAGGGACAACTATGGCTACACCTTC. Translated: CASSLGRDNYGYTF.

By sample share, this clonotype is medium-sized. This sequence joins TRBV18 and TRBJ2-6; D call uncertain. The CDR3 consists of 16 residues. The ends were cut back, 3 bases at V and 0 bases at J, with 9 bases in the middle. The germline CDR1 and CDR2 sequences are KGHSH and LQKENI. The CDR3 loop is CASSPRTNSGANVLTF. CDR3 nucleotide sequence: TGTGCCAGCTCACCCCGGACCAACTCTGGGGCCAACGTCCTGACTTTC. Full variable domain (outside the CDR3, taken from reference TRBV18 and TRBJ2-6): NAGVMQNPRHLVRRRGQEARLRCSPMKGHSHVYWYRQLPEEGLKFMVYLQKENIIDESGMPKERFSAEFPKEGPSILRIQQVVRGDSAAYFCASSPRTNSGANVLTFGAGSRLTVL.

This clonotype is classed as medium-sized. V is TRBV18 and J is TRBJ1-1; 8 nucleotides align to TRBD1. The CDR3 consists of 14 residues. Per the germline V gene, CDR1 is KGHSH and CDR2 is LQKENI. The ends lost 5 bases at V and 7 bases at J; junction bases unmatched: 9. The CDR3 loop is CASSEAGQGGEAFF. The CDR3, as DNA: TGTGCCAGCTCAGAGGCAGGACAGGGTGGTGAAGCTTTCTTT.

This clonotype was counted ten times or more. The chain combines TRBV6-5 with TRBJ1-1, with a tentative D call TRBD1 (6 bases). CDR1 is MNHEY, CDR2 SVGAGI, per germline. Trimming stripped 2 bases from V and 4 bases from J, with 8 bases between. This CDR3 is built from 13 residues. The CDR3 nucleotides are TGTGCCAGCAGTTACGAGGGGGGCACTGAAGCTTTCTTT. This encodes CASSYEGGTEAFF.

This clonotype has just a few counts. The rearrangement joins TRBV27 to TRBJ2-5, with D perhaps given as TRBD1 or TRBD2 (5 bases each). CDR3 length: 13 amino acids. Looked up from germline, CDR1 is MNHEY and CDR2 is SMNVEV (reference sequence). V was trimmed by 6 bases and J by 5 bases, leaving 13 bases between them. CDR3 sequence: CASRGVEAETQYF. CDR3 nucleotides: TGTGCCAGCAGGGGGGTTGAGGCCGAGACCCAGTACTTC.